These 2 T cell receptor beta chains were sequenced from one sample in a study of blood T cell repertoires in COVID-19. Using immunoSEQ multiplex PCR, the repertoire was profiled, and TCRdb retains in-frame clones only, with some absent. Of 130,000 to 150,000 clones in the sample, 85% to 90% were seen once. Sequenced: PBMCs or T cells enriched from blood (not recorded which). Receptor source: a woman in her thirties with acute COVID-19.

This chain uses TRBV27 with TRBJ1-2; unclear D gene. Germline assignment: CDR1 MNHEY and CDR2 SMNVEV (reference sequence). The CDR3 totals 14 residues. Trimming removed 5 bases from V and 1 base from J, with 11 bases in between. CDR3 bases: TGTGCCAGCAGTCCCATCCCACATAACTATGGCTACACCTTC. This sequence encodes CASSPIPHNYGYTF.

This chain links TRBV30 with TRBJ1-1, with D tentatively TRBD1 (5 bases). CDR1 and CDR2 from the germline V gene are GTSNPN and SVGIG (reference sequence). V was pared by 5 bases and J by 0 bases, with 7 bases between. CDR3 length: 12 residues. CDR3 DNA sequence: TGTGCCTGGGGGGCTTTGAACACTGAAGCTTTCTTT. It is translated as CAWGALNTEAFF.